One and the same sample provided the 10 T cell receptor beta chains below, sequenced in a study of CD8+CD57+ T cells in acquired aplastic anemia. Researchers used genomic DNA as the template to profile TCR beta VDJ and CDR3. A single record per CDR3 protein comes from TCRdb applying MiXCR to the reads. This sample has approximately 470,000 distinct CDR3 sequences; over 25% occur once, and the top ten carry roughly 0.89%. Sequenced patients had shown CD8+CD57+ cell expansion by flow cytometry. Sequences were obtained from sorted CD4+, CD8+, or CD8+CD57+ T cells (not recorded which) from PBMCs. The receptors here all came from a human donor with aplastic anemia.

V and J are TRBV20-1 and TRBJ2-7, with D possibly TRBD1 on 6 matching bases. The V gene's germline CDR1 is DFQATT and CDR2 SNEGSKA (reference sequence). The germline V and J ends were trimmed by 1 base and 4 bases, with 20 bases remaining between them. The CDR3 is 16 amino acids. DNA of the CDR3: TGCAGTGCTAGAGGGCAGGGGAGTTTTGGCTCTTACGAGCAGTACTTC. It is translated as CSARGQGSFGSYEQYF.

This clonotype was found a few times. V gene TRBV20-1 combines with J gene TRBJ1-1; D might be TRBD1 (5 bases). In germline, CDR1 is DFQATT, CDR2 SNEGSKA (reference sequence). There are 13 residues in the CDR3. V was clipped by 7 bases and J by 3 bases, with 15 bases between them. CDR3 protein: CSVLDRLHTEAFF. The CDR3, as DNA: TGCAGTGTTCTTGACAGACTCCACACTGAAGCTTTCTTT.

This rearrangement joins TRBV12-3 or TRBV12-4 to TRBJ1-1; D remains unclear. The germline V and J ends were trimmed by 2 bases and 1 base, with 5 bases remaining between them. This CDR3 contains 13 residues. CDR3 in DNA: TGTGCCAGCAGTTTAAAATGGAACACTGAAGCTTTCTTT. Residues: CASSLKWNTEAFF.

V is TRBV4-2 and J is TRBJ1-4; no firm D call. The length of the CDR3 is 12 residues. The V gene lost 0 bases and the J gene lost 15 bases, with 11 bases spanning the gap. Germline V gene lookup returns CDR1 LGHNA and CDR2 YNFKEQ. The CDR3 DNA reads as TGTGCCAGCAGCCAAGACAGCTCACGGTTGTTTTTT. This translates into CASSQDSSRLFF.

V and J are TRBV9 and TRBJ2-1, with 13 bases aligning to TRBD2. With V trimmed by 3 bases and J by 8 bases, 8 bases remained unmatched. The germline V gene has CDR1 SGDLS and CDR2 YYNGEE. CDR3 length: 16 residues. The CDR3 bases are TGTGCCAGCAGCGCTGTGGGACTAGCGGGATTCGATGAGCAGTTCTTC. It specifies CASSAVGLAGFDEQFF.

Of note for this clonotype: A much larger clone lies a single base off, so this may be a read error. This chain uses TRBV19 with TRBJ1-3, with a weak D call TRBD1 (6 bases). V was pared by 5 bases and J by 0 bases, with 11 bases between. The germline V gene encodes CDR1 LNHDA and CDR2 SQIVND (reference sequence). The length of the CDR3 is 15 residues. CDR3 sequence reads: CASSFRGRSGNTIYF. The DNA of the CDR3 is TGTGCCAGTAGTTTTCGGGGGCGCTCTGGAAACACCATATATTTT.

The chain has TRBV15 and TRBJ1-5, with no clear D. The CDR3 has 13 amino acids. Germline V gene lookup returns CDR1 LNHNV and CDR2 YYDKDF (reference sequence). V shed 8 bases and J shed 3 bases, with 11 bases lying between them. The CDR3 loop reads CATSRQNNQPQHF. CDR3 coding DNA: TGTGCCACCTCCAGGCAGAACAATCAGCCCCAGCATTTT.

CDR3 coding DNA: TGTGCCAGCAGCTTGGTGTCGGGCCAGTACTTC. Amino acids: CASSLVSGQYF. The chain joins TRBV7-9 to TRBJ2-5; no clear D gene. V gave up 3 bases and J gave up 10 bases, with 9 bases separating them. CDR3 length: 11 residues. Germline CDR1 reads SEHNR; CDR2 reads FQNEAQ (reference sequence).

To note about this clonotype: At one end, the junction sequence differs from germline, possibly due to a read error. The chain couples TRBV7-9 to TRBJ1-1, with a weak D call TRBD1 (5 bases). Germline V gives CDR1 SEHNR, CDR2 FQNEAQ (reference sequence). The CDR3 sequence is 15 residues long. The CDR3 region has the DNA TGTACCAGCAGCTTAGAAGGGGTTGCGAACACTGAAGCTTTCTTT. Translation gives CTSSLEGVANTEAFF.

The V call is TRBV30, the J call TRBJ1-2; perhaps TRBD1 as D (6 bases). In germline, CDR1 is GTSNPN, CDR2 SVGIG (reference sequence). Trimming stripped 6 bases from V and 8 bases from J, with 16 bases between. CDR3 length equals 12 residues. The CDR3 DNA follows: TGTGCCTGTACGGAGGGGGGCTCGGGCTACACCTTC. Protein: CACTEGGSGYTF.